Presented here are 14 T cell receptor beta chains from one specimen sequenced in a study of cytomegalovirus exposure and HLA in healthy donors. Researchers ran the PCR with 60 Vbeta and 13 Jbeta primers. TCRdb's table, derived via immunoSEQ multiplex PCR, lists solely in-frame clones and lacks some. In total, the table holds 70,000 to 80,000 clones. Material for sequencing was PBMCs. Receptors were obtained from a man aged 40-49 years in good health and CMV-seronegative.

The chain carries TRBV6-5 and TRBJ2-5; tentative D call: TRBD1 (6 bases). The CDR3 spans 15 residues. CDR1 is MNHEY and CDR2 is SVGAGI in the germline V gene. V lost 2 bases and J lost 2, with 12 bases in between. CDR3 protein: CASSYLRDNQETQYF. DNA for the CDR3: TGTGCCAGCAGTTACCTTCGGGACAATCAAGAGACCCAGTACTTC.

The CDR3 reads CASRAAGGAWALHF. The CDR3 region has the DNA TGTGCCAGCAGGGCTGCAGGGGGCGCCTGGGCCCTCCACTTT. The genes are TRBV28 and TRBJ1-6; 8 bases line up with TRBD1. There are 14 residues in the CDR3. Trimming cost V 6 bases and J 14 bases; bases outside gene matches: 12. CDR1 MDHEN and CDR2 SYDVKM come from the germline V gene.

The chain combines TRBV7-3 with TRBJ2-2; TRBD1 matches 9 bases. CDR3 length: 15 amino acids. The junction had 10 bases not matched to a gene; V was cut back by 7 bases and J by 7 bases. Germline CDR1 reads SGHTA; CDR2 reads FQGTGA. The DNA for the CDR3 is TGTGCCAGCACCAATACAGGGGGCGGGGTCGGGGAGCTGTTTTTT. Translated, it gives CASTNTGGGVGELFF.

A remark on this clone: This specimen includes other DNA sequences encoding the same CDR3. This chain links TRBV30 with TRBJ2-7, with 7 bases identical to TRBD1. In germline, CDR1 is GTSNPN, CDR2 SVGIG (reference sequence). Germline trimming cut 0 bases from V and 0 bases from J; bases unmatched to any gene: 5. There are 15 residues in the CDR3. The CDR3 region is CAWSVHGTASYEQYF. The CDR3 coding sequence is TGTGCCTGGAGTGTACATGGGACAGCCTCCTACGAGCAGTACTTC.

The CDR3 sequence: CASRTVLVRGQPQHF. As DNA, the CDR3 is TGTGCCAGCAGGACCGTGCTGGTTAGAGGACAGCCCCAGCATTTT. This chain connects TRBV6-1 to TRBJ1-5; D unresolved. This CDR3 spans 15 amino acids. Between the trimmed V and J ends, which lost 6 bases and 7 bases, there was a span of 19 bases. Germline assignment: CDR1 MNHNS and CDR2 SASEGT.

The J gene is TRBJ1-5, the V gene TRBV4-2, with 9 bases that match TRBD1. This CDR3 spans 14 amino acids. Germline V gives CDR1 LGHNA, CDR2 YNFKEQ. V trimming: 4 bases; J trimming: 5 bases; junction bases outside the gene matches: 3. The CDR3 nucleotides read TGTGCCAGCAGCCGGACAGGGGAGGATCAGCCCCAGCATTTT. Encoded protein: CASSRTGEDQPQHF.

The chain carries TRBV7-3 and TRBJ2-1, with D unresolved. Germline V CDR1 and CDR2: SGHTA, FQGTGA. The CDR3 consists of 14 residues. Deletions cut 0 bases from V and 6 bases from J, with 9 bases between. The chain's CDR3 is CASSLTRLTNEQFF. As DNA, the CDR3 is TGTGCCAGCAGCTTAACCCGTCTAACCAATGAGCAGTTCTTC.

A note on this clone: Other DNA sequences from this sample encode an identical CDR3 as well. V gene TRBV6-5 combines with J gene TRBJ2-5, with 9 bases aligning to TRBD2. Germline V lookup: CDR1 MNHEY, CDR2 SVGAGI. V trimming: 0 bases; J trimming: 1 base; junction bases outside the gene matches: 3. This CDR3 has 16 amino acids. Here the CDR3 DNA reads TGTGCCAGCAGTTACTCTGGGCGGGGGGGCCAAGAGACCCAGTACTTC. Its protein product is CASSYSGRGGQETQYF.

V is TRBV2 and J is TRBJ1-5, with TRBD1 as a possible D gene (5 bases). This CDR3 region has 14 residues. Germline CDR1 and CDR2: SNHLY and FYNNEI. Trimming pared 3 bases from V and 3 bases from J, leaving 9 bases between. In DNA form, the CDR3 reads TGTGCCAGCAGTGACAGGGAATTCAATCAGCCCCAGCATTTT. It specifies CASSDREFNQPQHF.

This rearrangement joins TRBV5-1 to TRBJ1-1; D is unclear. Trimming left V 0 bases short and J 0 bases short, with 9 bases between. Germline V lookup: CDR1 SGHRS, CDR2 YFSETQ. The length of the CDR3 is 15 residues. CDR3 residues: CASSLGELVNTEAFF. CDR3 in DNA: TGCGCCAGCAGCTTGGGAGAGTTGGTGAACACTGAAGCTTTCTTT.

The chain is built from TRBV30 and TRBJ2-1; possibly TRBD2 for D (5 bases). The germline V gene encodes CDR1 GTSNPN and CDR2 SVGIG (reference sequence). The CDR3 contains 16 residues. Trimming stripped 0 bases from V and 2 bases from J, with 14 bases between. The CDR3 spells CAWSVQRVGPYNEQFF. The CDR3 bases are TGTGCCTGGAGTGTACAGAGGGTGGGTCCCTACAATGAGCAGTTCTTC.

This chain uses TRBV5-1 with TRBJ2-7; D remains unclear. V was trimmed by 0 bases and J by 4 bases, leaving 8 bases between them. Germline lookup yields CDR1 SGHRS and CDR2 YFSETQ. The length of the CDR3 is 13 residues. This CDR3 reads CASSLASGYEQYF. The CDR3 nucleotides read TGCGCCAGCAGCTTGGCGTCCGGGTACGAGCAGTACTTC.

V and J are TRBV30 and TRBJ1-2; D might be TRBD1 (5 bases). The germline V gene encodes CDR1 GTSNPN and CDR2 SVGIG (reference sequence). With 8 bases removed from V and 0 bases from J, the gap between germline ends came to 10 bases. This CDR3 has 12 amino acids. DNA for the CDR3: TGTGCCCAGGGCGGTACTAACTATGGCTACACCTTC. This codes for CAQGGTNYGYTF.

V and J are TRBV19 and TRBJ1-4, with TRBD1 matching 10 bases. Germline trimming cut 6 bases from V and 4 bases from J; bases unmatched to any gene: 5. The CDR3 has 15 amino acids. Germline V gene lookup returns CDR1 LNHDA and CDR2 SQIVND (reference sequence). The chain's CDR3 is CASRTGTGDNEKLFF. The DNA for the CDR3 is TGTGCCAGTAGAACCGGGACAGGGGATAATGAAAAACTGTTTTTT.